The 20 T cell receptor beta chains reported below all come from one sample, sequenced in a study of shared clonotypes between healthy human individuals. Clones were read by immunoSEQ multiplex PCR, and TCRdb kept only the in-frame ones, dropping some. The table lists roughly 1 million clones, about 76% of them singletons. Sequenced material: memory CD4+ T cells sorted from blood. Subset denoted: CD45RA-negative fraction. The receptor set was obtained from a man between 18 and 35 years old in good health.

This clone has more than one count but fewer than ten. This chain links TRBV25-1 with TRBJ1-4, with D perhaps TRBD1 (5 bases). V gave up 5 bases and J gave up 8 bases, with 18 bases separating them. The CDR3 spans 15 residues. CDR1 and CDR2 (germline): MGHDK, SYGVNS. The CDR3 DNA reads TGTGCCAGCAGTACGGGGCAGCGACTAGGAGAAAAACTGTTTTTT. Residues: CASSTGQRLGEKLFF.

The genes are TRBV5-6 and TRBJ2-1, with D possibly being TRBD1 (5 bases). Between the trimmed V and J ends, which lost 1 base and 9 bases, there was a span of 8 bases. Germline CDR1 and CDR2: SGHDT and YYEEEE. This CDR3 has 12 amino acids. The CDR3, as DNA: TGTGCCAGCAGCTTGTTCAGGGCTGAGCAGTTCTTC. Its protein product is CASSLFRAEQFF.

The rearrangement links TRBV27 to TRBJ1-6, with a weak D call TRBD1 (5 bases). The length of the CDR3 is 19 residues. The V gene lost 0 bases and the J gene lost 7 bases, with 22 bases spanning the gap. Germline assignment: CDR1 MNHEY and CDR2 SMNVEV (reference sequence). The DNA for the CDR3 is TGTGCCAGCAGTTTATCGACGACCCGGGGGGTGGGTAGGAATTCACCCCTCCACTTT. This codes for CASSLSTTRGVGRNSPLHF.

The V call is TRBV10-3, the J call TRBJ2-7, with 11 positions matching TRBD2. With V trimmed by 2 bases and J by 5 bases, 8 bases remained unmatched. The CDR3 runs 16 residues. Germline-derived CDR1 and CDR2 are ENHRY and SYGVKD. CDR3 sequence (DNA): TGTGCCATCAGTGAGGTCCCCCTAGCGGGAGGCCACGAGCAGTACTTC. Its protein product is CAISEVPLAGGHEQYF.

This clone was found once. V is TRBV18 and J is TRBJ1-4; TRBD1 aligns across 7 bases. CDR3 length: 16 amino acids. Germline-derived CDR1 and CDR2 are KGHSH and LQKENI. The J segment lost 2 bases and the V segment lost 4 bases, leaving 7 bases of the junction unmatched. CDR3 loop: CASSLDRAGTNEKLFF. The DNA for the CDR3 is TGTGCCAGCTCACTCGACAGGGCTGGGACTAATGAAAAACTGTTTTTT.

V gene TRBV28 combines with J gene TRBJ1-2; D is ambiguous. CDR3 length: 13 residues. Looked up from germline, CDR1 is MDHEN and CDR2 is SYDVKM. Trimming took off 7 bases at V and 3 bases at J, with 12 bases between the two ends. CDR3 region: CASTPPLDYGYTF. The DNA for the CDR3 is TGTGCCAGCACCCCCCCCCTGGACTATGGCTACACCTTC.

The rearrangement links TRBV9 to TRBJ1-1; TRBD1 agrees at 7 bases. The CDR3 runs 14 residues. J was trimmed by 4 bases and V by 4 bases; bases with no gene match: 7. Germline V lookup: CDR1 SGDLS, CDR2 YYNGEE. The CDR3 DNA reads TGTGCCAGCAGCAAGGAAGGGGGCGTCACTGAAGCTTTCTTT. This encodes CASSKEGGVTEAFF.

A few counts support this clone. The rearrangement joins TRBV10-3 to TRBJ1-2; D gene unclear. V dropped 7 bases and J dropped 8 bases, with 20 bases sitting between them. Looked up from germline, CDR1 is ENHRY and CDR2 is SYGVKD. This CDR3 has 14 residues. The chain's CDR3 is CAITPDGKGGGYTF. The CDR3 DNA reads TGTGCCATCACCCCGGACGGCAAGGGAGGCGGCTACACCTTC.

The chain employs TRBV28 and TRBJ2-7, with 13 bases identical to TRBD2. This CDR3 has 15 amino acids. Germline trimming cut 6 bases from V and 3 bases from J; bases unmatched to any gene: 5. In germline, CDR1 is MDHEN, CDR2 SYDVKM. The CDR3 spells CASRPGLAGSYEQYF. The CDR3 bases are TGTGCCAGCAGACCGGGACTAGCGGGGAGCTACGAGCAGTACTTC.

CDR3: CASSAGLTLGDEAFF. CDR3 coding DNA: TGTGCCAGCAGCGCGGGACTCACCCTTGGGGATGAAGCTTTCTTT. The chain carries TRBV7-8 and TRBJ1-1; a possible D gene is TRBD1 (5 bases). The CDR3 contains 15 residues. Germline V gene data show CDR1 as SGHVS and CDR2 as FQNEAQ. V gave up 5 bases and J gave up 7 bases, with 20 bases separating them.

The chain recombines TRBV10-1 with TRBJ2-1; no clear D gene. Germline CDR1 WNHNN, CDR2 SYGVQD (reference sequence). V lost 0 bases and J lost 8, with 11 bases in between. The CDR3 totals 14 residues. The DNA of the CDR3 is TGCGCCAGCAGTGAGTCACTCAATTCGCATGAGCAGTTCTTC. This gives the protein CASSESLNSHEQFF.

The V and J genes are TRBV6-1 and TRBJ2-5; 8 positions agree with TRBD2. The J segment lost 5 bases and the V segment lost 6 bases, leaving 8 bases of the junction unmatched. In germline, CDR1 is MNHNS, CDR2 SASEGT. This CDR3 is 14 amino acids long. In DNA, the CDR3 is TGTGCCAGCAGCGGGATCGGCGGGGGGGAGACCCAGTACTTC. Translating gives CASSGIGGGETQYF.

This chain joins TRBV2 and TRBJ2-2; D is ambiguous. V was shortened by 3 bases and J by 6 bases, with 17 bases between the two germline ends. CDR3 size: 16 residues. Germline values: CDR1 SNHLY, CDR2 FYNNEI. This chain's CDR3 is CASSESPFMGSGELFF. CDR3 bases: TGTGCCAGCAGTGAGTCCCCATTTATGGGCTCCGGGGAGCTGTTTTTT.

The chain is built from TRBV7-8 and TRBJ1-4; D gene ambiguous. This CDR3 comprises 15 residues. Germline CDR1 and CDR2: SGHVS and FQNEAQ. V was cut by 0 bases and J by 7 bases, with 12 bases left in between. The CDR3 DNA reads as TGTGCCAGCAGCTTAGCAGCGGGCGTCGGTGAAAAACTGTTTTTT. Residues: CASSLAAGVGEKLFF. Full variable domain (remainder filled in from reference TRBV7-8 and TRBJ1-4): GAGVSQSPRYKVAKRGQDVALRCDPISGHVSLFWYQQALGQGPEFLTYFQNEAQLDKSGLPSDRFFAERPEGSVSTLKIQRTQQEDSAVYLCASSLAAGVGEKLFFGSGTQLSVL.

The chain carries TRBV5-6 and TRBJ2-3, with D unclear. CDR3 length equals 12 residues. Deletions cut 4 bases from V and 3 bases from J, with 6 bases between. Germline V CDR1 and CDR2: SGHDT, YYEEEE. CDR3 protein: CASSGWTDTQYF. The DNA for the CDR3 is TGTGCCAGCAGCGGGTGGACAGATACGCAGTATTTT.

The chain links TRBV7-2 to TRBJ1-1; maybe TRBD1 (6 bases). Looked up from germline, CDR1 is SGHTA and CDR2 is FQGNSA. The CDR3 runs 15 residues. Trimming shortened V by 2 bases and J by 5 bases, and 15 bases separated the two germline ends. This chain's CDR3 is CASSLNSRGGTEAFF. As DNA, the CDR3 is TGTGCCAGCAGCTTAAATTCCAGGGGAGGAACTGAAGCTTTCTTT.

The chain combines TRBV11-2 with TRBJ2-2; 8 nucleotides match TRBD2. After removal of 1 base from V and 2 bases from J, the junction contained 12 bases not matched to a gene. The germline V gene encodes CDR1 SGHAT and CDR2 FQNNGV. CDR3 size: 19 residues. The CDR3 DNA reads TGTGCCAGCAGCTTAGTAAAGGTTGGCGGGAGGTATAACACCGGGGAGCTGTTTTTT. Translation: CASSLVKVGGRYNTGELFF. Full variable domain (missing parts from reference TRBV11-2 and TRBJ2-2): EAGVAQSPRYKIIEKRQSVAFWCNPISGHATLYWYQQILGQGPKLLIQFQNNGVVDDSQLPKDRFSAERLKGVDSTLKIQPAKLEDSAVYLCASSLVKVGGRYNTGELFFGEGSRLTVL.

A few counts support this clone. The J gene is TRBJ1-6, the V gene TRBV15; tentatively, D is TRBD1 (6 bases). The V end lost 1 base, the J end lost 13 bases, and 14 bases lay between the germline ends. The CDR3 runs to 14 residues. CDR1 and CDR2 from the germline V gene are LNHNV and YYDKDF (reference sequence). The CDR3 protein is CATSRGQGISPLHF. The CDR3 DNA follows: TGTGCCACCAGCAGAGGGCAGGGGATTTCCCCCCTCCACTTT. The variable domain in full, completed from reference TRBV15 and TRBJ1-6, reads DAMVIQNPRYQVTQFGKPVTLSCSQTLNHNVMYWYQQKSSQAPKLLFHYYDKDFNNEADTPDNFQSRRPNTSFCFLDIRSPGLGDTAMYLCATSRGQGISPLHFGNGTRLTVT.

This chain links TRBV6-5 with TRBJ1-2; 8 bases agree with TRBD1. This CDR3 has 14 residues. Germline V lookup: CDR1 MNHEY, CDR2 SVGAGI. V lost 6 bases to trimming and J lost 8 bases; unmatched junction nucleotides: 11. CDR3 coding DNA: TGTGCCAGCAGGCACAAGGGACAGGTCGGGGGCTACACCTTC. This codes for CASRHKGQVGGYTF.

This chain links TRBV7-9 with TRBJ2-1, with 8 bases lining up with TRBD1. CDR1 is SEHNR, CDR2 FQNEAQ, per germline (reference sequence). V lost 5 bases, J lost 0 bases, and 9 bases stayed unmatched. The CDR3 covers 17 residues. The CDR3 DNA reads as TGTGCCAGCAGCCCCGGGACAGGCCACAGCTCCTACAATGAGCAGTTCTTC. Its translation: CASSPGTGHSSYNEQFF.